This T cell receptor (beta chain) stems from a study of radiotherapy plus CTLA-4 blockade in lung cancer. This CDR3 contains 16 residues. Germline loops: CDR1 LNHNV, CDR2 YYDKDF (reference sequence). Trimming removed 0 bases from V and 2 bases from J, with 8 bases in between. Sequenced by immunoSEQ multiplex PCR; TCRdb stores in-frame clones only, minus some. Among about 98,000 clones, approximately 78% were seen once, and the ten largest hold about 3.5%. The chain employs TRBV15 and TRBJ2-6, with TRBD1 as a possible D gene (6 bases). This clonotype was sampled from a human donor with non-small cell lung cancer who had a partial response to radiotherapy plus ipilimumab. Material: peripheral blood, obtained from a patient treated with radiotherapy plus ipilimumab. The CDR3 DNA follows: TGTGCCACCAGCAGAGACCAGGGGACTGGGGCCAACGTCCTGACTTTC. It yields the protein CATSRDQGTGANVLTF. The full variable domain, its missing parts supplied by reference TRBV15 and TRBJ2-6, is DAMVIQNPRYQVTQFGKPVTLSCSQTLNHNVMYWYQQKSSQAPKLLFHYYDKDFNNEADTPDNFQSRRPNTSFCFLDIRSPGLGDTAMYLCATSRDQGTGANVLTFGAGSRLTVL.